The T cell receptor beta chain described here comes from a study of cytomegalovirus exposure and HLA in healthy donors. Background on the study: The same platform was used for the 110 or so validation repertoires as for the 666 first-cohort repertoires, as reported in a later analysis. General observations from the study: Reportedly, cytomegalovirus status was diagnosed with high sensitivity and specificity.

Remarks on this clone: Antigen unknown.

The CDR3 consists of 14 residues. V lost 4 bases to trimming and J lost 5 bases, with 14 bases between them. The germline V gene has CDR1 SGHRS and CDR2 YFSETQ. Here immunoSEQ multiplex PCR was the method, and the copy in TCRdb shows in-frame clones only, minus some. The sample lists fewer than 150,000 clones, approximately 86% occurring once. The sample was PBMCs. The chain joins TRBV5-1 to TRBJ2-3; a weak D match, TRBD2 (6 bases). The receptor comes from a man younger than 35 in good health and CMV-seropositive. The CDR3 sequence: CASSHVWEEDTQYF. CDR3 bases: TGCGCCAGCAGCCATGTTTGGGAGGAAGATACGCAGTATTTT. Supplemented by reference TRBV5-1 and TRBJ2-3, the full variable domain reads KAGVTQTPRYLIKTRGQQVTLSCSPISGHRSVSWYQQTPGQGLQFLFEYFSETQRNKGNFPGRFSGRQFSNSRSEMNVSTLELGDSALYLCASSHVWEEDTQYFGPGTRLTVL.